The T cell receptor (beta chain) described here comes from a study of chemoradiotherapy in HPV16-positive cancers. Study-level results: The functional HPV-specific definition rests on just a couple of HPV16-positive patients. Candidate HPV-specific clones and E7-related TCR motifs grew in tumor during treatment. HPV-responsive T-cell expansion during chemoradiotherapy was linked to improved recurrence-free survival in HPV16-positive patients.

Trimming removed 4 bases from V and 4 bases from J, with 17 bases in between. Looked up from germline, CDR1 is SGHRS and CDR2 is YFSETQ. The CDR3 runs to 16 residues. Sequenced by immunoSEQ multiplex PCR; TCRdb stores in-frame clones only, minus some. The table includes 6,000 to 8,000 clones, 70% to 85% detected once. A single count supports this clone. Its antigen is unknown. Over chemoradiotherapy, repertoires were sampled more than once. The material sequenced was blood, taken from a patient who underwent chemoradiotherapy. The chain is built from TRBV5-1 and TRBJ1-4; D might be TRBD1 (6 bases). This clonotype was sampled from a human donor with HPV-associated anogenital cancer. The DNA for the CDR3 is TGCGCCAGCAGCACTGGTTTGGGGGGCTTTAATGAAAAACTGTTTTTT. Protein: CASSTGLGGFNEKLFF.